The rows below give T cell receptor beta chains drawn from one sample of a study of PD-1 blockade in classical Hodgkin lymphoma. Using immunoSEQ multiplex PCR, the repertoire was profiled, and TCRdb retains in-frame clones only, with some absent. The repertoire consists of 10,000 to 15,000 clones, with more than 60% occurring once and the leading ten covering around a quarter. This specimen consisted of CD8+ T cells from blood, obtained at baseline. These receptors all stem from a human donor with classical Hodgkin lymphoma. The CDR3 runs from the conserved cysteine through the conserved F or W. D genes are given only for firm matches. Some rows mark clone size as missing; the rest say once, few, many or name a class of expanded clone.

d_call	j_call	clone_size	v_call	cdr3_aa	cdr3_nt
-	TRBJ2-7	-	TRBV7-2	CASSYELRSSYEQYF	TGTGCCAGCAGCTACGAATTGAGAAGCTCCTACGAGCAGTACTTC
-	TRBJ1-6	few	TRBV6-5	CASSYPGNSPLHF	TGTGCCAGCAGTTACCCGGGGAACTCACCCCTCCACTTT
TRBD1	TRBJ2-6	once	TRBV7-8	CASGDRVSSGANVLTF	TGTGCCAGCGGGGACAGGGTCTCCTCTGGGGCCAACGTCCTGACTTTC
-	TRBJ1-5	-	TRBV5-5	CASSLGVNQPQHF	TGTGCCAGCAGCTTGGGCGTTAACCAGCCCCAGCATTTT
-	TRBJ1-1	few	TRBV9	CASSPGQGHTEAFF	TGTGCCAGCAGTCCGGGACAAGGTCACACTGAAGCTTTCTTT
TRBD2	TRBJ2-3	-	TRBV9	CASSKISSGSTDTQYF	TGTGCCAGCAGCAAAATATCTAGCGGCTCCACAGATACGCAGTATTTT
-	TRBJ2-1	-	TRBV28	CATPGGRGGEQFF	TGTGCCACCCCCGGGGGTAGGGGGGGTGAGCAGTTCTTC
TRBD1	TRBJ2-1	-	TRBV9	CASSVRGPYNEQFF	TGTGCCAGCAGCGTTAGGGGGCCCTACAATGAGCAGTTCTTC
-	TRBJ1-1	-	TRBV7-9	CASSSGAGWNTEAFF	TGTGCCAGCAGTTCGGGGGCAGGGTGGAACACTGAAGCTTTCTTT
TRBD2	TRBJ2-7	-	TRBV30	CAWHSGPKSYEQYF	TGTGCCTGGCATAGCGGGCCTAAATCCTACGAGCAGTACTTC
-	TRBJ2-7	-	TRBV6-1	CASSEGGHPYEQYF	TGTGCCAGCAGTGAAGGGGGTCACCCCTACGAGCAGTACTTC
TRBD1	TRBJ2-7	-	TRBV7-6	CASSLGDRDLFIDEQYF	TGTGCCAGCAGCTTAGGGGACAGGGATTTATTTATCGACGAGCAGTACTTC
-	TRBJ2-2	-	TRBV6-4	CASSYSSENDRELFF	TGTGCCAGCAGTTACTCGTCCGAAAATGACCGGGAGCTGTTTTTT
TRBD1	TRBJ2-2	-	TRBV19	CATSSTGTTGELFF	TGTGCCACCTCCTCGACAGGGACCACCGGGGAGCTGTTTTTT
-	TRBJ1-4	-	TRBV9	CASSVLSGRQRNEKLFF	TGTGCCAGCAGCGTGCTATCGGGGCGGCAAAGGAATGAAAAACTGTTTTTT
TRBD1	TRBJ2-1	-	TRBV2	CASRPGQGFNEQFF	TGTGCCAGCAGACCGGGACAGGGTTTCAATGAGCAGTTCTTC
-	TRBJ2-1	-	TRBV4-1	CASSRSGAALGDEQFF	TGCGCCAGCAGCCGTTCCGGGGCCGCCCTTGGGGATGAGCAGTTCTTC
-	TRBJ2-5	-	TRBV1	CTSSQMGQETQYF	TGCACCAGCAGCCAAATGGGCCAAGAGACCCAGTACTTC
-	TRBJ1-5	medium-sized	TRBV4-2	CASSQARNQPQHF	TGTGCCAGCAGCCAGGCGCGGAATCAGCCCCAGCATTTT
-	TRBJ1-1	medium-sized	TRBV5-6	CASSLGGQWAFF	TGTGCCAGCAGCTTGGGGGGGCAATGGGCTTTCTTT
-	TRBJ1-2	once	TRBV27	CASSRRQTANYGYTF	TGTGCCAGCAGCCGAAGACAGACAGCTAACTATGGCTACACCTTC
-	TRBJ2-1	-	TRBV25-1	CASSAGSVTEQFF	TGTGCCAGCAGTGCGGGTTCGGTTACTGAGCAGTTCTTC
TRBD1	TRBJ1-1	few	TRBV28	CASRVFGTVNTEAFF	TGTGCCAGCAGGGTTTTCGGGACAGTGAACACTGAAGCTTTCTTT
TRBD1	TRBJ1-1	-	TRBV10-3	CAISDGTGGGEAFF	TGTGCCATCAGTGACGGGACAGGGGGAGGTGAAGCTTTCTTT
-	TRBJ1-3	-	TRBV30	CAWKRGAGNTIYF	TGTGCCTGGAAGCGGGGGGCTGGAAACACCATATATTTT
-	TRBJ2-7	-	TRBV15	CATSRELGEQYF	TGTGCCACCAGCAGAGAGTTGGGCGAGCAGTACTTC
-	TRBJ2-7	once	TRBV4-3	CASSVHGGEQYF	TGCGCCAGCAGCGTACACGGAGGCGAGCAGTACTTC
TRBD1	TRBJ1-5	-	TRBV6-5	CASSYDRGNQPQHF	TGTGCCAGCAGTTACGACAGGGGCAATCAGCCCCAGCATTTT
-	TRBJ2-7	-	TRBV5-1	CASSLGTGRTYEQYF	TGCGCCAGCAGCCTTGGGACTGGCAGAACCTACGAGCAGTACTTC
TRBD1	TRBJ1-2	-	TRBV6-5	CASRVRGDEGYTF	TGTGCCAGCAGAGTCAGGGGGGACGAGGGCTACACCTTC
-	TRBJ2-2	-	TRBV5-1	CASSGAGKNTGELFF	TGCGCCAGCAGCGGTGCAGGGAAAAACACCGGGGAGCTGTTTTTT
-	TRBJ1-1	few	TRBV15	CATSPSGSTEAFF	TGTGCCACCAGCCCGAGTGGGAGCACTGAAGCTTTCTTT
TRBD2	TRBJ2-1	-	TRBV7-9	CASSGGVAYNEQFF	TGTGCCAGTAGCGGGGGGGTGGCCTACAATGAGCAGTTCTTC
-	TRBJ1-2	-	TRBV25-1	CASAPGTNYGYTF	TGTGCCAGCGCCCCCGGGACCAACTATGGCTACACCTTC
-	TRBJ1-1	-	TRBV11-3	CASSAAFF	TGTGCCAGCAGCGCGGCTTTCTTT
-	TRBJ2-6	-	TRBV6-1	CASMGSLSGANVLTF	TGTGCCAGCATGGGCAGTCTCTCTGGGGCCAACGTCCTGACTTTC
-	TRBJ2-5	-	TRBV2	CAVIQVREETQYF	TGTGCGGTGATCCAGGTCCGTGAGGAGACCCAGTACTTC
TRBD1	TRBJ2-7	few	TRBV19	CASSSDRYFEEQYF	TGTGCCAGTAGTTCGGACAGGTACTTCGAGGAGCAGTACTTC
-	TRBJ2-1	once	TRBV4-1	CASSQDSGINEQFF	TGCGCCAGCAGCCAAGATTCCGGGATTAATGAGCAGTTCTTC
-	TRBJ2-7	-	TRBV9	CASSVASGAPYEQYF	TGTGCCAGCAGCGTAGCTTCGGGGGCCCCCTACGAGCAGTACTTC
-	TRBJ1-1	-	TRBV9	CASSVVWGNTEAFF	TGTGCCAGCAGCGTAGTGTGGGGTAACACTGAAGCTTTCTTT
-	TRBJ2-3	-	TRBV14	CASSKRKASLDTQYF	TGTGCCAGCAGCAAAAGAAAGGCGAGTCTTGATACGCAGTATTTT